This T cell receptor beta chain was recorded in a study of cytomegalovirus exposure and HLA in healthy donors. Comments on this clone: Its specificity is not known.

General observations from the study: Productive status was seen about 90% or about 30% of the time for most TCR beta V segments in an earlier analysis.

PCR was performed using 60 Vbeta and 13 Jbeta primers. Measured with immunoSEQ multiplex PCR; TCRdb has only the in-frame clones, and not every one. Its table records 60,000 to 80,000 clones. Regarding donors, all were healthy bone marrow donors. The V and J ends lost 4 bases and 3 bases, in that order; junction bases with no gene match: 6. The CDR3 is made up of 16 amino acids. Germline CDR1 is SGHRS and CDR2 is YFSETQ. This rearrangement joins TRBV5-1 to TRBJ1-3, with 11 nucleotides matching TRBD1. The sequenced material came from PBMCs. The TCR originated in a man aged 35 to 55 in good health and CMV-seronegative. CDR3 coding DNA: TGCGCCAGCAGCGAGGACAGGGGGCTAGGTGGAAACACCATATATTTT. It yields the protein CASSEDRGLGGNTIYF. The whole variable domain, remainder taken from reference TRBV5-1 and TRBJ1-3, is KAGVTQTPRYLIKTRGQQVTLSCSPISGHRSVSWYQQTPGQGLQFLFEYFSETQRNKGNFPGRFSGRQFSNSRSEMNVSTLELGDSALYLCASSEDRGLGGNTIYFGEGSWLTVV.